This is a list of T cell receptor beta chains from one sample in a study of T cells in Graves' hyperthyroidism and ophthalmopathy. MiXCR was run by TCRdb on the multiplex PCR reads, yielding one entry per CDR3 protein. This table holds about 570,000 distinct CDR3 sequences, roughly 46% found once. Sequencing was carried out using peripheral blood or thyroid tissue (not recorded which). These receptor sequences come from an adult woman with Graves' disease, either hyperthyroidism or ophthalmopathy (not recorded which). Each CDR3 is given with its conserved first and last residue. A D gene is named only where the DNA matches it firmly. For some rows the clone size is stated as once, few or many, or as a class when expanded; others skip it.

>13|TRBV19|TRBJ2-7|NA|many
CASRKGLAYEQYF
TGTGCCAGTAGAAAGGGGCTCGCCTACGAGCAGTACTTC
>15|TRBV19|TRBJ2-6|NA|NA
CASASWDTGANVLTF
TGTGCCAGTGCTAGTTGGGACACTGGGGCCAACGTCCTGACTTTC
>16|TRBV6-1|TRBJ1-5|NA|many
CASGQYATGSNQPQHF
TGTGCCAGCGGCCAATACGCGACGGGGAGCAATCAGCCCCAGCATTTT
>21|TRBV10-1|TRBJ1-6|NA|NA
CASSVRGSGGRKMTYNSPLHF
TGCGCCAGCAGTGTAAGGGGGAGTGGGGGGCGAAAGATGACCTATAATTCACCCCTCCACTTT
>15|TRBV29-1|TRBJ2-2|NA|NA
CSVEGGGRNTGELFF
TGCAGCGTGGAAGGGGGAGGGAGGAACACCGGGGAGCTGTTTTTT
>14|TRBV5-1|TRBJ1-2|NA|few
CASSSERGNYGYTF
TGCGCCAGCAGCTCCGAGCGGGGGAACTATGGCTACACCTTC
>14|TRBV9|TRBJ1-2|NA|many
CASSDDTGRYGYTF
TGTGCCAGCAGCGATGACACAGGAAGGTATGGCTACACCTTC
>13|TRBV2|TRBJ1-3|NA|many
CASSPESGNTIYF
TGTGCCAGCAGTCCAGAATCTGGAAACACCATATATTTT
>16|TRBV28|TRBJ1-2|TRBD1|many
CASSPFSRQGPRGYTF
TGTGCCAGCAGCCCCTTCTCCCGACAGGGGCCGCGTGGCTACACCTTC
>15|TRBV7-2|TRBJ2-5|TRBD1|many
CASSFGQAVQETQYF
TGTGCCAGCAGCTTTGGACAGGCAGTCCAAGAGACCCAGTACTTC
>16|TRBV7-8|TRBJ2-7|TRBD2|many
CASSLLKAGWAYEQYF
TGTGCCAGCAGCTTACTTAAAGCGGGATGGGCCTACGAGCAGTACTTC
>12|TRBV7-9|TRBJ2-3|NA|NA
CASSKPQDTQYF
TGTGCCAGCTCCAAGCCCCAAGATACGCAGTATTTT
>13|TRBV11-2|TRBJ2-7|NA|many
CASSRQGSYEQYF
TGTGCCAGCAGCCGGCAGGGTAGCTACGAGCAGTACTTC
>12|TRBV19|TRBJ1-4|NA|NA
CASNFGREKLFF
TGTGCCAGTAACTTTGGACGGGAAAAACTGTTTTTT
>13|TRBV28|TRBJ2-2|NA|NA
CASSLQVRGELFF
TGTGCCAGCAGTTTACAGGTCCGGGGGGAGCTGTTTTTT
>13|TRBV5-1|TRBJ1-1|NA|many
CASMDSLNTEAFF
TGCGCCAGCATGGACAGTTTGAACACTGAAGCTTTCTTT
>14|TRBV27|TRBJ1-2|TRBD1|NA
CASSLGTANYGYTF
TGTGCCAGCAGTTTAGGGACAGCTAACTATGGCTACACCTTC
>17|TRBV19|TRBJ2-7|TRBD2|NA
CASSSWTSGTKRLEQYF
TGTGCCAGTAGTAGCTGGACTAGCGGGACCAAGCGCCTCGAGCAGTACTTC